This is a list of T cell receptor beta chains from one sample in a study of cytomegalovirus exposure and HLA in healthy donors. The assay was immunoSEQ multiplex PCR, and TCRdb's table has in-frame clones only and misses some. The top ten hold about 1.5% of the sample, which has about 180,000 clones, 70% to 85% seen once. The sample comprised PBMCs. The receptors derive from a man younger than 30 in good health and CMV-seronegative. The CDR3 runs from the conserved cysteine through the conserved F or W. The D gene is left open where the match is weak. Not every row has a clone size; where given, it reads once, few, many or a size class.

j_call	cdr3_length	v_call	clone_size	d_call	cdr3_aa	cdr3_nt
TRBJ2-1	14	TRBV29-1	once	NA	CSVDFGGRDNEQFF	TGCAGCGTTGATTTTGGGGGCAGAGACAATGAGCAGTTCTTC
TRBJ1-5	15	TRBV7-2	NA	NA	CASSAQGYSNQPQHF	TGTGCCAGCAGCGCCCAGGGGTACAGCAATCAGCCCCAGCATTTT
TRBJ2-1	16	TRBV29-1	few	TRBD2	CSVEGSRGLARSEQFF	TGCAGCGTTGAAGGAAGTCGGGGACTAGCGCGGTCGGAGCAGTTCTTC
TRBJ2-7	15	TRBV6-6	NA	TRBD1	CASSLEGGTAYEQYF	TGTGCCAGCAGCCTTGAAGGGGGCACCGCCTACGAGCAGTACTTC
TRBJ1-2	13	TRBV2	few	NA	CASANSPNYGYTF	TGTGCCAGCGCTAACTCACCTAACTATGGCTACACCTTC
TRBJ1-1	11	TRBV20-1	NA	NA	CSAEPESEAFF	TGCAGTGCCGAACCGGAGTCTGAAGCTTTCTTT
TRBJ1-1	15	TRBV6-6	NA	NA	CASSSSTGRNTEAFF	TGTGCCAGCAGTTCGTCAACAGGGCGGAACACTGAAGCTTTCTTT
TRBJ1-2	13	TRBV7-9	NA	NA	CASSLPGRVGYTF	TGTGCCAGCAGCTTACCCGGGAGAGTTGGCTACACCTTC
TRBJ2-7	14	TRBV10-3	NA	NA	CAISESEGSYEQYF	TGTGCCATCAGTGAGTCGGAGGGCTCCTACGAGCAGTACTTC
TRBJ2-5	13	TRBV5-4	NA	NA	CASSPESFGAQYF	TGTGCCAGCAGCCCGGAATCATTCGGGGCCCAGTACTTC
TRBJ2-3	13	TRBV25-1	once	NA	CASSDGGRDTQYF	TGTGCCAGCAGTGACGGGGGGCGCGATACGCAGTATTTT
TRBJ1-1	15	TRBV6-5	NA	NA	CASSSTQGGDTEAFF	TGTGCCAGCAGTTCTACACAGGGTGGGGACACTGAAGCTTTCTTT
TRBJ1-6	16	TRBV6-6	NA	TRBD1	CASSYGQGAGRSPLHF	TGTGCCAGCAGTTACGGGCAGGGGGCCGGGCGGTCACCCCTCCACTTT
TRBJ1-1	12	TRBV5-8	NA	NA	CASSVYFSGAFF	TGTGCCAGCAGCGTCTACTTCTCGGGGGCTTTCTTT
TRBJ2-1	15	TRBV7-3	NA	NA	CASSLGGGPYNEQFF	TGTGCCAGCAGCTTAGGGGGGGGGCCCTACAATGAGCAGTTCTTC
TRBJ1-4	16	TRBV15	NA	TRBD1	CATSGRTGTGGEKLFF	TGTGCCACCAGCGGAAGAACCGGGACAGGGGGCGAAAAACTGTTTTTT
TRBJ1-1	16	TRBV11-2	few	NA	CASSLGPDRGIPEAFF	TGTGCCAGCAGCTTAGGTCCGGATAGGGGTATCCCTGAAGCTTTCTTT
TRBJ1-4	16	TRBV9	NA	NA	CASSVDGQTFREKLFF	TGTGCCAGCAGCGTAGATGGACAGACGTTTAGGGAAAAACTGTTTTTT
TRBJ2-6	19	TRBV21-1	NA	NA	CASSKGAGRDPSGANVLTF	TGTGCCAGCAGCAAAGGAGCGGGACGAGATCCCTCCGGGGCCAACGTCCTGACTTTC
TRBJ1-2	15	TRBV6-5	few	TRBD1	CASSYSGTGVDGYTF	TGTGCCAGCAGTTACTCAGGGACAGGGGTGGATGGCTACACCTTC
TRBJ2-1	13	TRBV4-1	NA	TRBD2	CASSLTGGNEQFF	TGCGCCAGCAGCCTCACGGGGGGCAATGAGCAGTTCTTC
TRBJ2-7	15	TRBV7-2	NA	NA	CASSLGILRVGEQYF	TGTGCCAGCAGCTTAGGTATTCTGCGGGTAGGCGAGCAGTACTTC
TRBJ1-1	15	TRBV29-1	NA	NA	CSVEATPGMNTEAFF	TGCAGCGTTGAAGCTACCCCAGGGATGAACACTGAAGCTTTCTTT
TRBJ2-1	17	TRBV7-9	few	TRBD2	CASSPLAGGSSYNEQFF	TGTGCCAGCAGCCCTCTAGCGGGAGGGAGCTCCTACAATGAGCAGTTCTTC
TRBJ1-1	13	TRBV5-1	NA	NA	CASSFRQHTEAFF	TGCGCCAGCAGCTTTAGACAGCACACTGAAGCTTTCTTT
TRBJ2-7	16	TRBV14	NA	TRBD2	CASSQGLAGRYYEQYF	TGTGCCAGCAGCCAAGGACTAGCGGGACGGTACTACGAGCAGTACTTC
TRBJ2-7	16	TRBV7-6	NA	TRBD1	CASSNRGQGGSYEQYF	TGTGCCAGCAGCAACCGGGGACAGGGTGGGTCCTACGAGCAGTACTTC
TRBJ2-7	17	TRBV6-4	NA	NA	CASRLGKYNSGYYEQYF	TGTGCCAGCAGACTTGGCAAATATAATAGCGGATACTACGAGCAGTACTTC
TRBJ2-1	18	TRBV11-2	NA	NA	CASSLAYLDSSGVNEQFF	TGTGCCAGCAGCTTAGCCTACCTGGACTCGTCGGGAGTGAATGAGCAGTTCTTC
TRBJ1-4	16	TRBV11-2	NA	NA	CASRVGGAATNEKLFF	TGTGCCAGCAGAGTGGGGGGGGCGGCAACTAATGAAAAACTGTTTTTT
TRBJ2-1	14	TRBV4-3	few	NA	CASSQGTTSNEQFF	TGCGCCAGCAGCCAAGGGACTACTTCCAATGAGCAGTTCTTC
TRBJ2-5	16	TRBV5-1	NA	NA	CASSLGVDSLQETQYF	TGCGCCAGCAGCTTGGGAGTCGACAGCCTACAAGAGACCCAGTACTTC
TRBJ2-3	14	TRBV7-2	few	NA	CASSLSRGTDTQYF	TGTGCCAGCAGCTTATCCAGGGGCACAGATACGCAGTATTTT
TRBJ2-6	17	TRBV5-4	once	NA	CASSPGSLRSGANVLTF	TGTGCCAGCAGCCCCGGCTCCCTGAGGTCTGGGGCCAACGTCCTGACTTTC
TRBJ2-5	13	TRBV5-8	NA	NA	CASRTRGQETQYF	TGTGCCAGCAGGACTCGAGGGCAAGAGACCCAGTACTTC
TRBJ2-2	15	TRBV2	NA	NA	CASSVRQMNTGELFF	TGTGCCAGCAGTGTAAGACAGATGAACACCGGGGAGCTGTTTTTT
TRBJ2-7	13	TRBV29-1	once	TRBD2	CSVERAGLYEQYF	TGCAGCGTTGAACGAGCGGGACTCTACGAGCAGTACTTC
TRBJ2-1	18	TRBV12-5	NA	TRBD2	CASGSDPGLAGYYNEQFF	TGTGCTAGTGGTTCCGACCCCGGACTAGCGGGGTACTACAATGAGCAGTTCTTC
TRBJ1-2	15	TRBV27	few	NA	CASSLTRSTPRGYTF	TGTGCCAGCAGTTTAACCAGGTCAACCCCCAGGGGCTACACCTTC
TRBJ1-2	14	TRBV27	NA	TRBD1	CASSLGTGVGGYTF	TGTGCCAGCAGTTTGGGGACAGGGGTCGGTGGCTACACCTTC